Listed below are T cell receptor beta chains from one sample, sequenced in a study of T cell changes during pregnancy in multiple sclerosis. Here immunoSEQ multiplex PCR was the method, and the copy in TCRdb shows in-frame clones only, minus some. The sample holds about 80,000 clones, approximately 90% seen once. The starting material was peripheral blood, obtained before pregnancy. The receptors derive from a female donor with multiple sclerosis, enrolled in a pregnancy study. Each CDR3 is given with its conserved first and last residue. The D gene is left open where the match is weak. Clone size is shown for a subset of rows, as once, few, many or a class of expanded clone.

cdr3_nt | cdr3_aa | v_call | d_call | clone_size | j_call
TGTGCCACCAGCAGAGTCGGACAGAACTATGGCTACACCTTC | CATSRVGQNYGYTF | TRBV15 | NA | once | TRBJ1-2
TGTGCCAGCAGCTTAGGACAGGGGGCGCAAGAGACCCAGTACTTC | CASSLGQGAQETQYF | TRBV7-2 | TRBD1 | NA | TRBJ2-5
TGTGCCAGCAGCTTGACCCCTGAAGGGGGAGGGACGCTCGGCTACAATGAGCAGTTCTTC | CASSLTPEGGGTLGYNEQFF | TRBV7-8 | NA | NA | TRBJ2-1
TGTGCCAGCAGCCAAGTAGCAGCTTCGCTTAATTCACCCCTCCACTTT | CASSQVAASLNSPLHF | TRBV4-2 | NA | NA | TRBJ1-6
TGTGCCAGCAGCCTAAGGACAGGGGGCTATGGCTACACCTTC | CASSLRTGGYGYTF | TRBV13 | TRBD1 | NA | TRBJ1-2
TGTGCCAGCAGTTATGGTCAGATGAACACTGAAGCTTTCTTT | CASSYGQMNTEAFF | TRBV6-6 | NA | NA | TRBJ1-1
TGTGCCAGCAGCTTGGGTAGCGGGGCGTCCTACGAGCAGTACTTC | CASSLGSGASYEQYF | TRBV5-6 | TRBD2 | NA | TRBJ2-7
TGTGCTAGCTCAGTTGACAGGGACATTGGCGAGCAGTACTTC | CASSVDRDIGEQYF | TRBV12-5 | TRBD1 | NA | TRBJ2-7
TGTGCCAGCAGCTTGACGTCGACAGCTCGCAATCAGCCCCAGCATTTT | CASSLTSTARNQPQHF | TRBV5-6 | NA | once | TRBJ1-5
TGTGCCAGCAGCTTAGGCTTTGGAGCCGGGGAGCTGTTTTTT | CASSLGFGAGELFF | TRBV11-2 | NA | NA | TRBJ2-2
TGTGCCAGCAGCCCCAACGCGGAAGCCACAGATACGCAGTATTTT | CASSPNAEATDTQYF | TRBV4-2 | NA | NA | TRBJ2-3
TGTGCCAGCAGCGTAGACTCACTCAATGAGCAGTTCTTC | CASSVDSLNEQFF | TRBV9 | NA | NA | TRBJ2-1
TGCAGCGTTGAATATCAGCGGAGCTACACCTTC | CSVEYQRSYTF | TRBV29-1 | NA | NA | TRBJ1-2
TGTGCCTGGAGTGTACCCGGGAACACTGAAGCTTTCTTT | CAWSVPGNTEAFF | TRBV30 | NA | NA | TRBJ1-1
TGTGCCAGCAGCGTCACACCACAGGCTGGCTACACCTTC | CASSVTPQAGYTF | TRBV9 | NA | NA | TRBJ1-2